Each of the 29 T cell receptor beta chains below was sequenced from the same sample in a study of shared clonotypes between healthy human individuals. Only in-frame clones appear in the TCRdb table, and some are missing; sequencing was by immunoSEQ multiplex PCR. The sample yields hundreds of thousands of clones, more than 70% seen once. Sample: memory CD4+ T cells sorted from blood. Subset noted: CD45RA-negative fraction. The receptors originated from a woman aged 25-40 years in good health.

This rearrangement joins TRBV29-1 to TRBJ2-1; no clear D gene. The CDR3 length is 14 residues. Between the trimmed V and J ends, which lost 6 bases and 0 bases, there was a span of 12 bases. Germline V gives CDR1 SQVTM, CDR2 ANQGSEA. In DNA form, the CDR3 reads TGCAGCGTCCACAAAGGCACCTCCTACAATGAGCAGTTCTTC. Encoded protein: CSVHKGTSYNEQFF.

The rearrangement links TRBV2 to TRBJ1-4, with D possibly TRBD1 on 6 matching bases. This CDR3 is built from 15 residues. CDR1 and CDR2 from the germline V gene are SNHLY and FYNNEI. V was clipped by 7 bases and J by 4 bases, with 16 bases between them. In DNA, the CDR3 is TGTGCCAGCAAAGTGATGGACAGCCTTAATGAAAAACTGTTTTTT. Translating it yields CASKVMDSLNEKLFF.

J is TRBJ2-1 and V is TRBV2; TRBD2 is a possible D gene (5 bases). Germline assignment: CDR1 SNHLY and CDR2 FYNNEI. The CDR3 length is 14 residues. Trimming pared 7 bases from V and 0 bases from J, leaving 10 bases between. CDR3 coding DNA: TGTGCCAGCACGGAGGTCAGCTCCTACAATGAGCAGTTCTTC. Translating gives CASTEVSSYNEQFF.

The gene calls are TRBV6-1 and TRBJ1-2; 8 nucleotides agree with TRBD1. The CDR3 consists of 14 residues. V dropped 5 bases and J dropped 13; count of bases not matched to a gene: 15. The V gene's germline CDR1 is MNHNS and CDR2 SASEGT. Written as DNA, the CDR3 is TGTGCCAGCAGTCTCCTTGGACAGGGATCCTTCGTCACCTTC. It specifies CASSLLGQGSFVTF.

The chain is built from TRBV6-5 and TRBJ2-3; the match to TRBD1 covers 10 bases. The CDR3 is 15 residues long. V lost 5 bases and J lost 5; bases outside the gene matches: 7. Germline V gene data show CDR1 as MNHEY and CDR2 as SVGAGI. The CDR3 region is CASSPGQGSIDTQYF. CDR3 in DNA: TGTGCCAGCAGTCCGGGACAGGGGTCGATAGATACGCAGTATTTT.

The V and J genes are TRBV29-1 and TRBJ2-5; 8 bases agree with TRBD2. The J segment lost 1 base and the V segment lost 3 bases, leaving 4 bases of the junction unmatched. The germline V gene has CDR1 SQVTM and CDR2 ANQGSEA. The CDR3 has 14 amino acids. The CDR3 DNA reads TGCAGCGTTGATGCCGGGAGGGGCCAAGAGACCCAGTACTTC. Its protein is CSVDAGRGQETQYF.

With respect to this clone: A single base is all that separates this from a far larger clone, so a read error is likely. The J gene is TRBJ1-1, the V gene TRBV19, with no clear D. Between the trimmed V and J ends, which lost 6 bases and 5 bases, there was a span of 13 bases. CDR1 and CDR2 (germline): LNHDA, SQIVND (reference sequence). The CDR3 runs 13 residues. The CDR3 nucleotides are TGTGCCAGTAGCCTCCAGTCGGGTACTGAAGCTTTCTTT. This sequence encodes CASSLQSGTEAFF.

The J gene is TRBJ2-5, the V gene TRBV6-5, with D perhaps matching TRBD2 (6 bases). This CDR3 comprises 13 residues. V was trimmed by 7 bases and J by 4 bases, leaving 13 bases between them. In germline, CDR1 is MNHEY, CDR2 SVGAGI. This CDR3 reads CASTRDLRETQYF. CDR3 coding DNA: TGTGCCAGCACCAGGGACTTACGAGAGACCCAGTACTTC.

This clone turned up a few times. The chain recombines TRBV30 with TRBJ2-2; perhaps D is TRBD1 or TRBD2 (5 bases each). The ends were cut back, 0 bases at V and 7 bases at J, with 9 bases in the middle. The CDR3 spans 13 residues. Germline CDR1 GTSNPN, CDR2 SVGIG (reference sequence). The CDR3 here is CAWSVGERGELFF. As DNA, the CDR3 is TGTGCCTGGAGTGTAGGGGAGCGCGGGGAGCTGTTTTTT.

CDR3 DNA sequence: TGCGCCAGCGGGTCTAGCACAGATACGCAGTATTTT. It yields the protein CASGSSTDTQYF. V and J are TRBV5-1 and TRBJ2-3, with D unclear. Trimming shortened V by 7 bases and J by 0 bases, and 6 bases separated the two germline ends. This CDR3 has 12 residues. Looked up from germline, CDR1 is SGHRS and CDR2 is YFSETQ.

This chain connects TRBV5-6 to TRBJ2-2; D might be TRBD1 (6 bases). The germline V gene encodes CDR1 SGHDT and CDR2 YYEEEE. Trimming left V 4 bases short and J 2 bases short, with 21 bases between. This CDR3 is built from 18 residues. CDR3 bases: TGTGCCAGCAGCCCGGGTGTGGGCAGGGGTCAAAACACCGGGGAGCTGTTTTTT. Translating it yields CASSPGVGRGQNTGELFF.

V is TRBV11-2 and J is TRBJ1-2, with 7 positions matching TRBD1. After removal of 5 bases from V and 6 bases from J, the junction contained 6 bases not matched to a gene. Germline V gene sequence: CDR1 SGHAT, CDR2 FQNNGV. The CDR3 spans 13 residues. The CDR3 DNA reads as TGTGCCAGCAGCAAAAGGGACAGCGATGGCTACACCTTC. Translated, it gives CASSKRDSDGYTF.

The chain recombines TRBV7-6 with TRBJ2-1; D possibly corresponds to TRBD2 (6 bases). Trimming left V 7 bases short and J 7 bases short, with 14 bases between. CDR3 size: 13 residues. CDR1 SGHVS and CDR2 FNYEAQ come from the germline V gene. The CDR3 is CASTAGTYNEQFF. The CDR3 nucleotides read TGTGCCAGCACCGCTGGGACTTATAATGAGCAGTTCTTC.

The genes are TRBV30 and TRBJ1-6; 7 bases fit TRBD1. The CDR3 is 14 residues long. Trimming at V came to 2 bases and at J to 10 bases, leaving 8 bases not matched to a gene. Germline assignment: CDR1 GTSNPN and CDR2 SVGIG (reference sequence). The CDR3 bases are TGTGCCTGGAGTCGGACGGGGACAGCCTCACCCCTCCACTTT. Protein: CAWSRTGTASPLHF.

The chain joins TRBV6-6 to TRBJ2-7, with D possibly being TRBD1 (6 bases). Deletions cut 2 bases from V and 4 bases from J, with 12 bases between. CDR3 size: 14 residues. Germline CDR1 reads MNHNY; CDR2 reads SVGAGI (reference sequence). In nucleotides, the CDR3 is TGTGCCAGCAGTTACCCGGGGACACCTTACGAGCAGTACTTC. Amino acid sequence: CASSYPGTPYEQYF.

The chain carries TRBV11-1 and TRBJ1-1; D remains ambiguous. Germline lookup yields CDR1 SGHAT and CDR2 FQDESV (reference sequence). This CDR3 comprises 13 residues. V was pared by 1 base and J by 1 base, with 4 bases between. The DNA of the CDR3 is TGTGCCAGCAGCTTAGGGAGGAACACTGAAGCTTTCTTT. This codes for CASSLGRNTEAFF. The complete variable domain, with remaining parts taken from reference TRBV11-1 and TRBJ1-1, reads EAEVAQSPRYKITEKSQAVAFWCDPISGHATLYWYRQILGQGPELLVQFQDESVVDDSQLPKDRFSAERLKGVDSTLKIQPAELGDSAMYLCASSLGRNTEAFFGQGTRLTVV.

This clone was detected a few times. The gene calls are TRBV5-1 and TRBJ1-1, with TRBD1 matching 7 bases. The CDR3 has 14 amino acids. The J segment lost 5 bases and the V segment lost 4 bases, leaving 8 bases of the junction unmatched. The V gene's germline CDR1 is SGHRS and CDR2 YFSETQ. In DNA form, the CDR3 reads TGCGCCAGCAGCCCAGGGGGAGGTGGGACTGAAGCTTTCTTT. This codes for CASSPGGGGTEAFF.

V usage is TRBV11-2 and J usage is TRBJ1-2; TRBD1 might be the D (6 bases). CDR1 is SGHAT and CDR2 is FQNNGV in the germline V gene. The CDR3 length is 12 residues. Deletions cut 5 bases from V and 8 bases from J, with 12 bases between. In nucleotides, the CDR3 is TGTGCCAGCAGCAAGACAGGAGCGGGCTACACCTTC. It codes for CASSKTGAGYTF. The full variable domain, with the rest looked up from reference TRBV11-2 and TRBJ1-2, is EAGVAQSPRYKIIEKRQSVAFWCNPISGHATLYWYQQILGQGPKLLIQFQNNGVVDDSQLPKDRFSAERLKGVDSTLKIQPAKLEDSAVYLCASSKTGAGYTFGSGTRLTVV.

Comments on this clone: This same CDR3 is encoded by further DNA sequences in the sample. This chain uses TRBV2 with TRBJ2-3, with D unresolved. This CDR3 contains 16 residues. Germline CDR1 reads SNHLY; CDR2 reads FYNNEI. V was shortened by 0 bases and J by 0 bases, with 10 bases between the two germline ends. CDR3 sequence (DNA): TGTGCCAGCAGTGAAGCGCGCGCGGCAAGCACAGATACGCAGTATTTT. It specifies CASSEARAASTDTQYF.

The table lists this clone with a count of one. The chain carries TRBV5-6 and TRBJ1-2; D ambiguous. The CDR3 extends over 13 amino acids. CDR1 and CDR2 (germline): SGHDT, YYEEEE. Trimming took off 4 bases at V and 3 bases at J, with 10 bases between the two ends. The CDR3 DNA is TGTGCCAGCAGCCTCGACGGTGACTATGGCTACACCTTC. Protein product: CASSLDGDYGYTF. The full variable domain, in which reference TRBV5-6 and TRBJ1-2 provide the parts outside the CDR3, is DAGVTQSPTHLIKTRGQQVTLRCSPKSGHDTVSWYQQALGQGPQFIFQYYEEEERQRGNFPDRFSGHQFPNYSSELNVNALLLGDSALYLCASSLDGDYGYTFGSGTRLTVV.

The chain uses TRBV6-1 and TRBJ2-3, with 12 bases fitting TRBD2. This CDR3 contains 15 residues. V lost 7 bases to trimming and J lost 3 bases; unmatched junction nucleotides: 5. Germline V CDR1 and CDR2: MNHNS, SASEGT. The CDR3 is CASTRLAGDTDTQYF. The CDR3 DNA follows: TGTGCCAGCACCAGACTAGCGGGAGATACAGATACGCAGTATTTT.

There are a few counts of this clone. This chain connects TRBV28 to TRBJ1-5; TRBD1 agrees at 9 bases. This CDR3 comprises 15 residues. From germline, CDR1 is MDHEN and CDR2 SYDVKM. The V gene end was trimmed by 5 bases and the J gene end by 6 bases; junction bases not matched to a gene: 8. The CDR3 nucleotides read TGTGCCAGCAGTCAAGGGGGACAGGGCGGTCAGCCCCAGCATTTT. Its protein product is CASSQGGQGGQPQHF. Full variable domain (remainder filled in from reference TRBV28 and TRBJ1-5): DVKVTQSSRYLVKRTGEKVFLECVQDMDHENMFWYRQDPGLGLRLIYFSYDVKMKEKGDIPEGYSVSREKKERFSLILESASTNQTSMYLCASSQGGQGGQPQHFGDGTRLSIL.

The V call is TRBV14, the J call TRBJ2-7; weak D call: TRBD2 (6 bases). CDR3 length: 15 amino acids. Germline V gives CDR1 SGHDN, CDR2 FVKESK. Between the trimmed V and J ends, which lost 4 bases and 7 bases, there was a span of 20 bases. Written as DNA, the CDR3 is TGTGCCAGCAGCCTTACCGGAGGGCCGAGGAGGGAGCAGTACTTC. It is translated as CASSLTGGPRREQYF.

The rearrangement links TRBV27 to TRBJ1-2; tentative D call: TRBD1 (5 bases). Trimming took 5 bases from V and 7 from J, leaving 14 bases between them. Germline V gene data show CDR1 as MNHEY and CDR2 as SMNVEV (reference sequence). There are 13 residues in the CDR3. The CDR3 here is CASSPGLAAGYTF. Here the CDR3 DNA reads TGTGCCAGCAGTCCGGGACTCGCGGCTGGCTACACCTTC.

V gene TRBV14 combines with J gene TRBJ1-1; D remains ambiguous. The CDR3 sequence is 13 residues long. Trimming stripped 3 bases from V and 0 bases from J, with 5 bases between. The germline V gene encodes CDR1 SGHDN and CDR2 FVKESK. The chain's CDR3 is CASSQDLNTEAFF. CDR3 nucleotide sequence: TGTGCCAGCAGCCAGGATCTGAACACTGAAGCTTTCTTT.

The genes are TRBV9 and TRBJ2-2; D could derive from TRBD1 or TRBD2 (11 bases each). Trimming shortened V by 3 bases and J by 1 base, and 31 bases separated the two germline ends. The germline CDR1 and CDR2 sequences are SGDLS and YYNGEE. The CDR3 has 22 residues. CDR3 residues: CASSEDRGPGLAGGRNTGELFF. The CDR3 DNA reads as TGTGCCAGCAGCGAGGACAGGGGGCCTGGACTAGCGGGCGGCAGGAACACCGGGGAGCTGTTTTTT.

The chain recombines TRBV6-1 with TRBJ2-7; weak D call: TRBD2 (7 bases). Germline V gene data show CDR1 as MNHNS and CDR2 as SASEGT. The CDR3 sequence is 15 residues long. The V end lost 5 bases, the J end lost 6 bases, and 20 bases lay between the germline ends. The DNA for the CDR3 is TGTGCCAGCAGTCTCGGGGGGAACAGGGAATCCGAGCAGTACTTC. Protein product: CASSLGGNRESEQYF.

J is TRBJ2-1 and V is TRBV10-3; 9 nucleotides line up with TRBD2. V lost 11 bases and J lost 0; bases outside the gene matches: 14. Germline CDR1 reads ENHRY; CDR2 reads SYGVKD. The CDR3 has 17 amino acids. CDR3 region: CASRREAGGSSYNEQFF. CDR3 DNA sequence: TGTGCCTCCCGCAGGGAAGCGGGAGGAAGCTCCTACAATGAGCAGTTCTTC.

V and J are TRBV4-2 and TRBJ2-7; 8 nucleotides match TRBD2. Germline V gives CDR1 LGHNA, CDR2 YNFKEQ. The CDR3 loop spans 17 amino acids. With 0 bases clipped from V and 4 bases from J, the junction kept 11 bases outside the gene matches. The CDR3 reads CASSQETSGHAGYEQYF. The CDR3 DNA sequence: TGTGCCAGCAGCCAAGAAACTAGCGGCCACGCGGGTTACGAGCAGTACTTC.